The present T cell receptor beta chain was sequenced within a study of blood T cell repertoires in COVID-19. Study information: Samples taken during acute and convalescent COVID-19 were collected in the United States, Italy and Spain. Sources were T cells, B-cell-depleted T cells, or PBMCs; the material itself was cDNA or gDNA.

As handled by the study authors: The assay estimated nucleated cells by amplifying reference gene primers. Some clones are missing from TCRdb's copy, which holds only in-frame ones; the method was immunoSEQ multiplex PCR. V, J and clone size are those of that table, while D and trimming were read from the DNA. Of about 380,000 clones in the sample, about 85% were seen once. CDR3 length: 14 residues. The trim removed 3 bases at V and 7 bases at J, leaving 4 bases unmatched. The V gene's germline CDR1 is SGHNT and CDR2 YENEEA. The sample comprised peripheral blood. This rearrangement joins TRBV11-3 to TRBJ2-2; 8 bases are shared with TRBD1. The TCR originated in a woman between 18 and 30 years old with acute or convalescent COVID-19. The CDR3 nucleotides are TGTGCCAGCAGCTTTGGACAGGGAAACGGGGAGCTGTTTTTT. Residues: CASSFGQGNGELFF.